A selection of T cell receptor beta chains follows, all from one sample in a study of tumor-infiltrating lymphocytes in oesophageal squamous cell carcinoma. TCRdb ran MiXCR on the PCR reads and lists one entry per CDR3 protein. The table lists 9,500 to 11,000 distinct CDR3 sequences, around 56% of them singletons. Sequenced input: esophageal tumor tissue. The source is a female donor with esophageal squamous cell carcinoma. Both conserved end residues are part of each CDR3. A D gene is named only where the DNA matches it firmly. Rows may omit the clone size; those that give it use once, few, many or a size class.

j_call v_call clone_size d_call cdr3_aa cdr3_nt
TRBJ2-3 TRBV11-2 once . CASSFLNTDTQYF TGTGCCAGCAGCTTCCTTAACACAGATACGCAGTATTTT
TRBJ2-1 TRBV7-3 few . CASSLTADYNEQFF TGTGCCAGCAGCTTAACTGCAGACTACAATGAGCAGTTCTTC
TRBJ2-5 TRBV12-3/TRBV12-4 . TRBD2 CASSLAQAGVETQYF TGTGCCAGCAGTTTAGCGCAAGCGGGAGTAGAGACCCAGTACTTC
TRBJ2-1 TRBV28 many . CASSSPPVNEQFF TGTGCCAGCAGTTCCCCCCCAGTCAATGAGCAGTTCTTC
TRBJ2-7 TRBV10-1 . . CASQPRIYEQYF TGCGCCAGCCAACCGAGGATTTACGAGCAGTACTTC
TRBJ2-5 TRBV13 many TRBD2 CASSPGLAGGPETQYF TGTGCCAGCTCGCCGGGACTAGCGGGGGGGCCGGAGACCCAGTACTTC
TRBJ2-7 TRBV7-8 . . CASSLRALETYNEQYF TGTGCCAGCAGCCTTCGGGCGCTCGAAACCTACAATGAGCAGTACTTC
TRBJ1-2 TRBV6-1 . TRBD1 CASSLTGDYGYTF TGTGCCAGCAGTCTTACAGGGGACTATGGCTACACCTTC
TRBJ1-5 TRBV6-6 . TRBD1 CASSLTGPNSNQPQHF TGTGCCAGCAGTTTGACAGGGCCAAACAGCAATCAGCCCCAGCATTTT
TRBJ2-1 TRBV12-3/TRBV12-4 . . CASNIGRGDNEQFF TGTGCCAGCAATATAGGACGAGGGGACAATGAGCAGTTCTTC
TRBJ1-1 TRBV12-3/TRBV12-4 many . CASSLRGGTEAFF TGTGCCAGCAGTTTGAGGGGTGGCACTGAAGCTTTCTTT
TRBJ1-4 TRBV12-3/TRBV12-4 medium-sized . CASSSNEKLFF TGTGCCAGCAGTTCAAATGAAAAACTGTTTTTT
TRBJ2-1 TRBV7-3 few . CASSLSRDYNEQFF TGTGCCAGCAGCTTATCTCGGGACTACAATGAGCAGTTCTTC
TRBJ2-1 TRBV7-2 . TRBD1 CASSRTGAGFNEQFF TGTGCCAGCAGCCGGACAGGGGCCGGATTTAATGAGCAGTTCTTC
TRBJ2-1 TRBV6-6 . . CASCRFGNEQFF TGTGCCAGCTGCCGCTTTGGGAATGAGCAGTTCTTC
TRBJ2-5 TRBV7-6 . . CASSSISQETQYF TGTGCTAGCAGCTCGATAAGCCAAGAGACCCAGTACTTC
TRBJ2-7 TRBV2 few TRBD2 CASSPWLAGKGYEQYF TGTGCCAGCAGCCCCTGGCTAGCGGGAAAGGGGTACGAGCAGTACTTC
TRBJ2-1 TRBV7-3 . TRBD2 CASSSTGTSGSFFGNEQFF TGTGCCAGCAGCTCAACCGGGACTAGCGGGAGTTTTTTCGGCAATGAGCAGTTCTTC
TRBJ2-1 TRBV12-3/TRBV12-4 medium-sized TRBD2 CASSPGTSGRATNEQFF TGTGCCAGCAGTCCGGGGACTAGCGGGAGGGCCACAAATGAGCAGTTCTTC
TRBJ2-5 TRBV9 . . CASSVGAGRGNEQYF TGTGCCAGCAGCGTAGGGGCGGGGCGGGGCAATGAGCAGTACTTC
TRBJ2-1 TRBV6-5 . TRBD1 CASSLGQGAGEQFF TGTGCCAGCAGTCTGGGACAGGGGGCTGGTGAGCAGTTCTTC
TRBJ2-7 TRBV2 many . CASRGGTVRYEQYF TGTGCCAGCAGGGGCGGGACAGTCCGCTACGAGCAGTACTTC
TRBJ2-2 TRBV27 many TRBD1 CASSLHRGFAGELFF TGTGCCAGCAGTTTACACAGGGGGTTTGCCGGGGAGCTGTTTTTT